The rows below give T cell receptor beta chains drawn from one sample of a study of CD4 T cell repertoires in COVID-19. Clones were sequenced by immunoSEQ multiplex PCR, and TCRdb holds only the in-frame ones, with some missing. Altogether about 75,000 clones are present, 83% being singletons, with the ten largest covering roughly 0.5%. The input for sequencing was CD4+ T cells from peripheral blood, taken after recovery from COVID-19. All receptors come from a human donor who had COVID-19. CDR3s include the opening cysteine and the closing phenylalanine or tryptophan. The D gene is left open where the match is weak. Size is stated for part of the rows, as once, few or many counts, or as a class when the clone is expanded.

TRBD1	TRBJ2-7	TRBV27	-	CASSLSGTHQGAEQYF	TGTGCCAGCAGTTTATCCGGCACGCATCAGGGGGCCGAGCAGTACTTC
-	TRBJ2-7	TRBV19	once	CASSIRGPPYEQYF	TGTGCCAGTAGTATTAGGGGTCCTCCCTACGAGCAGTACTTC
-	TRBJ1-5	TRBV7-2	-	CASSLNWGDQPQHF	TGTGCCAGCAGCTTAAATTGGGGGGATCAGCCCCAGCATTTT
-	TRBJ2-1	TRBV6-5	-	CASSSRRAYNEQFF	TGTGCCAGCAGTTCCCGTAGGGCCTACAATGAGCAGTTCTTC
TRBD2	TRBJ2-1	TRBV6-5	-	CASGSGGPSGHEQFF	TGTGCCAGCGGGAGCGGGGGGCCATCTGGGCATGAGCAGTTCTTC
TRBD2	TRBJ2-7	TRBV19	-	CASSMRGASYEQYF	TGTGCCAGTAGTATGCGGGGGGCCAGCTACGAGCAGTACTTC
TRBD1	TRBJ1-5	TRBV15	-	CATSPGGGNQPQHF	TGTGCCACCAGCCCAGGGGGCGGGAATCAGCCCCAGCATTTT
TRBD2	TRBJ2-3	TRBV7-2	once	CASSLDPSGGSTDTQYF	TGTGCCAGCAGCTTAGACCCTAGCGGGGGTAGCACAGATACGCAGTATTTT
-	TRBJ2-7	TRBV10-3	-	CAISGGFYEQYF	TGTGCCATCAGTGGGGGGTTCTACGAGCAGTACTTC
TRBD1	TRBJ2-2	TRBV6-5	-	CASSSGTGTGELFF	TGTGCCAGCAGTTCCGGGACAGGAACCGGGGAGCTGTTTTTT
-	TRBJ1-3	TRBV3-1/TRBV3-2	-	CASSPWSSGNTIYF	TGTGCCAGCAGCCCCTGGAGCTCTGGAAACACCATATATTTT
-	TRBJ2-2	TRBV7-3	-	CASRPGQITGELFF	TGTGCCAGCAGACCCGGACAGATCACCGGGGAGCTGTTTTTT
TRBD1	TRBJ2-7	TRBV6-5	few	CASSRGQEYEQYF	TGTGCCAGCAGCCGAGGACAGGAATACGAGCAGTACTTC
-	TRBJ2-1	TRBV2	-	CASSERREQFF	TGTGCCAGCAGTGAGAGACGCGAGCAGTTCTTC
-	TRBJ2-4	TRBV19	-	CASSGGTRNKNIQYF	TGTGCCAGTAGCGGCGGGACCCGGAATAAAAACATTCAGTACTTC
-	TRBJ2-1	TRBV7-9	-	CASSLDVGGYNEQFF	TGTGCCAGCAGCTTAGACGTCGGGGGCTACAATGAGCAGTTCTTC
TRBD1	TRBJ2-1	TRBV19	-	CASSRQGVSSYNEQFF	TGTGCCAGTAGCCGGCAGGGGGTAAGCTCCTACAATGAGCAGTTCTTC
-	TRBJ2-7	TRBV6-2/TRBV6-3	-	CASSGETYEQYF	TGTGCCAGCAGTGGGGAAACCTACGAGCAGTACTTC
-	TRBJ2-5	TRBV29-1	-	CSVRRETQYF	TGCAGCGTCCGAAGGGAGACCCAGTACTTC
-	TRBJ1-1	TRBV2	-	CASSVWFMNTEAFF	TGTGCCAGCAGTGTATGGTTTATGAACACTGAAGCTTTCTTT
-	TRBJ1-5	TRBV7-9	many	CASSKYTGWGLNQPQHF	TGTGCCAGCAGCAAATATACAGGTTGGGGCCTCAATCAGCCCCAGCATTTT
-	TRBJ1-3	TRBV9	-	CASSGRWGNTIYF	TGTGCCAGCAGCGGCAGGTGGGGAAACACCATATATTTT
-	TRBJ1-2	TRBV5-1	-	CASSLDRDYYGYTF	TGCGCCAGCAGCTTGGACAGGGATTACTATGGCTACACCTTC
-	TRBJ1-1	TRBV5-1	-	CASRGENTEAFF	TGCGCCAGCAGGGGGGAGAACACTGAAGCTTTCTTT